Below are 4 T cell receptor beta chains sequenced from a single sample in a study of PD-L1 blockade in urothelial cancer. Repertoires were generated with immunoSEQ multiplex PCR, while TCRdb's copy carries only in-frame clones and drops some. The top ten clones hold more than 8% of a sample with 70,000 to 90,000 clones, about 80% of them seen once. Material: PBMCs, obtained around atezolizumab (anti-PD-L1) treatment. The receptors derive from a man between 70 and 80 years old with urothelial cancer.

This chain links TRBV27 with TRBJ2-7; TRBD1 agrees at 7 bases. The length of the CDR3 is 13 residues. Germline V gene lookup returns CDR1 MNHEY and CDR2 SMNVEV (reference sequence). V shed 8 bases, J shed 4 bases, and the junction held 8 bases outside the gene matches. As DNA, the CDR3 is TGTGCCAGCGGGTTGACAGGGAGATACGAGCAGTACTTC. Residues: CASGLTGRYEQYF.

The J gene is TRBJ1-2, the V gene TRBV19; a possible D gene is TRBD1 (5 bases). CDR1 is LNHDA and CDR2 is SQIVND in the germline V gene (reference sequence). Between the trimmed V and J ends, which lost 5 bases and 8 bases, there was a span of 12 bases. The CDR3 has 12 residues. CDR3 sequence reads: CASSAQGGGYTF. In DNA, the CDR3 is TGTGCCAGTAGTGCCCAGGGTGGGGGCTACACCTTC.

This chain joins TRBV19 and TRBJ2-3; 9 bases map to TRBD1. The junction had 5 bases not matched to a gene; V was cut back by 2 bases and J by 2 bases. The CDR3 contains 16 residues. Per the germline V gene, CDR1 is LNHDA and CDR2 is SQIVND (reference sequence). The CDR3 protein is CASSIRRTGVTDTQYF. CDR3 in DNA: TGTGCCAGTAGTATACGTCGGACAGGGGTCACAGATACGCAGTATTTT.

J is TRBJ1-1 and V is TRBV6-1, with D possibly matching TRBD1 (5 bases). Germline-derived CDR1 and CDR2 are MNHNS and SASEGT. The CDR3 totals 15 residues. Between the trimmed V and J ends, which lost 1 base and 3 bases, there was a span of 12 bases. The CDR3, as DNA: TGTGCCAGCAGTGAAGGGGGCAGATATTACACTGAAGCTTTCTTT. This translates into CASSEGGRYYTEAFF.